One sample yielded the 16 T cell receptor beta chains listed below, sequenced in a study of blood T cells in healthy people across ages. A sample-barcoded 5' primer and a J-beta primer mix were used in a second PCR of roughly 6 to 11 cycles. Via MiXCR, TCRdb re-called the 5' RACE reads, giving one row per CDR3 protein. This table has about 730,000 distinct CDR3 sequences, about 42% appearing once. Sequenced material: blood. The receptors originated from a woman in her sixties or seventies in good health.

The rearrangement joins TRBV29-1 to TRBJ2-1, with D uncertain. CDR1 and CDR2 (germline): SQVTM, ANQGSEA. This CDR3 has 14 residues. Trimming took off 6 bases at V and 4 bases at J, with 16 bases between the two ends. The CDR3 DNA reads TGCAGCGTACCATGGGCCCCCGGGTACAATGAGCAGTTCTTC. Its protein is CSVPWAPGYNEQFF.

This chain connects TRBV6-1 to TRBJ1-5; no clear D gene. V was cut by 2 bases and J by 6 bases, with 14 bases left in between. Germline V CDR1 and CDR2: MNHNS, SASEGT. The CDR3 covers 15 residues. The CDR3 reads CASSEKASAGQPQHF. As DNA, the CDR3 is TGTGCCAGCAGTGAAAAGGCTTCGGCAGGTCAGCCCCAGCATTTT.

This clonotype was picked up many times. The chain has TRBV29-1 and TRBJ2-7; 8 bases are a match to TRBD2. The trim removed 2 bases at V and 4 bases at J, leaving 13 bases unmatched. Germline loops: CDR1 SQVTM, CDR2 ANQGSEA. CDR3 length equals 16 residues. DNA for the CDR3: TGCAGCGTTGAACCGGAGTCTAGCGGGCCCCGGTACGAGCAGTACTTC. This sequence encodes CSVEPESSGPRYEQYF.

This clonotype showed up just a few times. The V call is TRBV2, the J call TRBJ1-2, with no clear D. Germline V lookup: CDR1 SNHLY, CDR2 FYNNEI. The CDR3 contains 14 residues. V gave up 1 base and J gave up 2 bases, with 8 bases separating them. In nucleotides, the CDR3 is TGTGCCAGCAGTGAAGTCCACGGGAACTATGGCTACACCTTC. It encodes CASSEVHGNYGYTF. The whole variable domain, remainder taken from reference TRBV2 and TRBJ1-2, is EPEVTQTPSHQVTQMGQEVILRCVPISNHLYFYWYRQILGQKVEFLVSFYNNEISEKSEIFDDQFSVERPDGSNFTLKIRSTKLEDSAMYFCASSEVHGNYGYTFGSGTRLTVV.

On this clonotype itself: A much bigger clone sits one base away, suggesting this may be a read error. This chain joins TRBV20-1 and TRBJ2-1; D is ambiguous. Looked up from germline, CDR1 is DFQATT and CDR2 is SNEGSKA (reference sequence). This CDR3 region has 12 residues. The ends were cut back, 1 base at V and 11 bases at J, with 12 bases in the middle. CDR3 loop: CSARGSVDKQFF. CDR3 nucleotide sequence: TGCAGTGCTAGAGGCTCAGTCGATAAGCAGTTCTTC.

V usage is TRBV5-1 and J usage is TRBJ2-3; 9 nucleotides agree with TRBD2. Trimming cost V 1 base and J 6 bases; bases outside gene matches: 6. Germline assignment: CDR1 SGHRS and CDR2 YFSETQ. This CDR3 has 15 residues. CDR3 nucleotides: TGCGCCAGCAGCTTGAATGGGCTAGCGGGGGATACGCAGTATTTT. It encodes CASSLNGLAGDTQYF.

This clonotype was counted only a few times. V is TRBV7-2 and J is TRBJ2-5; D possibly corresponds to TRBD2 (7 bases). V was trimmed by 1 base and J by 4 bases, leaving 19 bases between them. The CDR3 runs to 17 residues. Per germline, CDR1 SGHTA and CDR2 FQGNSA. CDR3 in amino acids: CASSLEGGPGAGETQYF. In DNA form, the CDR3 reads TGTGCCAGCAGCTTAGAGGGGGGGCCAGGGGCGGGAGAGACCCAGTACTTC.

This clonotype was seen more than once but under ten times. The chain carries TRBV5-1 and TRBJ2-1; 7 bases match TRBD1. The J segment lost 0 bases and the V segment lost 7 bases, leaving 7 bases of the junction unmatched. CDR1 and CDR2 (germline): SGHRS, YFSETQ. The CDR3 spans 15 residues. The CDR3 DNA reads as TGCGCCAGCCAATTAGCAGGGGGCTCCTACAATGAGCAGTTCTTC. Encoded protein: CASQLAGGSYNEQFF.

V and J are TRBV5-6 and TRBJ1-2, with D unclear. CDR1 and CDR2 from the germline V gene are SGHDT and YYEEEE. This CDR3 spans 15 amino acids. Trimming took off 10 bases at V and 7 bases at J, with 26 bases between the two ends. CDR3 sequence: CAGPGKALSSSGYTF. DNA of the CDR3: TGTGCCGGTCCCGGGAAAGCATTATCCTCTAGTGGCTACACCTTC.

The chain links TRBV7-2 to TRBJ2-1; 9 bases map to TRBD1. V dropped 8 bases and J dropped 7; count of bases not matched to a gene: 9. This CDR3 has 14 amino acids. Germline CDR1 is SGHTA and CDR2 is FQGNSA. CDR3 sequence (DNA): TGTGCCAGCCAAGAACAGGGGGCGGGTAATGAGCAGTTCTTC. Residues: CASQEQGAGNEQFF.

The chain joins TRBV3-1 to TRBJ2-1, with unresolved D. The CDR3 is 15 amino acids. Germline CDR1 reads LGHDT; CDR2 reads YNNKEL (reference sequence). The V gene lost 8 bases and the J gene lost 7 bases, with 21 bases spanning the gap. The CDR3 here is CASGLPSWQSNEQFF. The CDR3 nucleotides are TGTGCCAGCGGCCTACCATCTTGGCAGTCAAATGAGCAGTTCTTC.

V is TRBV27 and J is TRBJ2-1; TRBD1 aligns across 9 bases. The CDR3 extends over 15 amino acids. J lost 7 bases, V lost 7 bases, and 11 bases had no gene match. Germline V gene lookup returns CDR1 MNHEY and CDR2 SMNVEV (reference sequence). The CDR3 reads CASTGTGFSKNEQFF. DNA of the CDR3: TGTGCCAGCACCGGGACAGGGTTTTCAAAAAATGAGCAGTTCTTC.

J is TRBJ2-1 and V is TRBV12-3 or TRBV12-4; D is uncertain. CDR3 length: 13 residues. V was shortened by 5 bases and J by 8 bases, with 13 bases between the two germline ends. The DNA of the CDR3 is TGTGCCAGCAGTGTAGGTCAGTCCGATGAGCAGTTCTTC. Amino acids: CASSVGQSDEQFF.

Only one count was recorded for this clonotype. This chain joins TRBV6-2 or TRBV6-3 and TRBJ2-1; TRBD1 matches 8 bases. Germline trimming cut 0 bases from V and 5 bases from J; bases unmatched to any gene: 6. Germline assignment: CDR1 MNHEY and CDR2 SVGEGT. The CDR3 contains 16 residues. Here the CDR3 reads CASSYSRDRQNNEQFF. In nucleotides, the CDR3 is TGTGCCAGCAGTTACTCCCGGGACAGGCAAAACAATGAGCAGTTCTTC.

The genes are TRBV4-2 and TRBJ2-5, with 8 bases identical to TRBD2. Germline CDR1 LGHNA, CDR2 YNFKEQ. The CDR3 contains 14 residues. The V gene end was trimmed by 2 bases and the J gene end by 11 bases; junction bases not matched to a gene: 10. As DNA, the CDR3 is TGTGCCAGCAGCCAACGACTAGCGAGCGATGAGCAGTACTTC. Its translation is CASSQRLASDEQYF.

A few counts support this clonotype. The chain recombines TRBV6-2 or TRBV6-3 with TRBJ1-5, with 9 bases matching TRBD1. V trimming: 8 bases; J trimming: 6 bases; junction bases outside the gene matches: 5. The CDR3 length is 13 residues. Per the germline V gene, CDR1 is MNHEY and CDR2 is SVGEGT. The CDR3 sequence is CASQTGGGQPQHF. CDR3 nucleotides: TGTGCCAGCCAAACAGGGGGCGGTCAGCCCCAGCATTTT.